This is a list of T cell receptor beta chains from one sample in a study of control samples from healthy donors and cancer patients. Profiling relied on immunoSEQ multiplex PCR, and the TCRdb table lists in-frame clones only, not all of them. The data contain 150,000 to 200,000 clones, roughly 95% of them singletons. The sequencing input was blood. These receptors were obtained from a woman in her twenties or thirties in good health. Each CDR3 is given with its conserved first and last residue. A D gene is named only where the DNA matches it firmly. For some rows the clone size is stated as once, few or many, or as a class when expanded; others skip it.

clone size: -
V gene: TRBV6-5
J gene: TRBJ2-7
D gene: -
CDR3 protein: CASRRGRGSYEQYF
CDR3 DNA: TGTGCCAGCAGAAGGGGCAGGGGTTCTTACGAGCAGTACTTC

clone size: -
V gene: TRBV9
J gene: TRBJ1-1
D gene: TRBD1
CDR3 protein: CASSQGQEGTEAFF
CDR3 DNA: TGTGCCAGCAGTCAGGGACAGGAGGGCACTGAAGCTTTCTTT

clone size: -
V gene: TRBV28
J gene: TRBJ2-1
D gene: -
CDR3 protein: CASSPDGYNEQFF
CDR3 DNA: TGTGCCAGCAGTCCCGACGGCTACAATGAGCAGTTCTTC

clone size: few
V gene: TRBV7-9
J gene: TRBJ1-5
D gene: -
CDR3 protein: CASSRDGSNQPQHF
CDR3 DNA: TGTGCCAGCAGCCGAGACGGAAGCAATCAGCCCCAGCATTTT

clone size: -
V gene: TRBV5-6
J gene: TRBJ2-5
D gene: -
CDR3 protein: CASRTGLQETQYF
CDR3 DNA: TGTGCCAGCAGAACCGGGCTCCAAGAGACCCAGTACTTC

clone size: -
V gene: TRBV7-2
J gene: TRBJ1-2
D gene: -
CDR3 protein: CASSLLSARGYGYTF
CDR3 DNA: TGTGCCAGCAGCTTACTTTCCGCAAGGGGCTATGGCTACACCTTC

clone size: -
V gene: TRBV7-8
J gene: TRBJ2-7
D gene: -
CDR3 protein: CASSFGSSYEQYF
CDR3 DNA: TGTGCCAGCAGCTTTGGCAGCTCCTACGAGCAGTACTTC

clone size: few
V gene: TRBV5-1
J gene: TRBJ2-1
D gene: TRBD2
CDR3 protein: CASLAGGGNEQFF
CDR3 DNA: TGCGCCAGCCTAGCGGGAGGGGGCAATGAGCAGTTCTTC

clone size: -
V gene: TRBV27
J gene: TRBJ2-7
D gene: TRBD2
CDR3 protein: CASSLPTSGSEQYF
CDR3 DNA: TGTGCCAGCAGCCTACCGACTAGCGGGTCCGAGCAGTACTTC

clone size: -
V gene: TRBV11-2
J gene: TRBJ1-1
D gene: -
CDR3 protein: CASSFRGQNTEAFF
CDR3 DNA: TGTGCCAGCAGCTTCAGGGGCCAAAACACTGAAGCTTTCTTT

clone size: -
V gene: TRBV7-2
J gene: TRBJ1-2
D gene: -
CDR3 protein: CASSPNKNRGYTF
CDR3 DNA: TGTGCCAGCAGCCCTAATAAGAATCGAGGCTACACCTTC

clone size: -
V gene: TRBV11-2
J gene: TRBJ1-5
D gene: TRBD1
CDR3 protein: CASSLGTGGNQPQHF
CDR3 DNA: TGTGCCAGCAGCTTAGGGACAGGGGGCAATCAGCCCCAGCATTTT

clone size: once
V gene: TRBV12-3/TRBV12-4
J gene: TRBJ1-2
D gene: TRBD1
CDR3 protein: CASSEDRVDGYTF
CDR3 DNA: TGTGCCAGCAGTGAGGACAGGGTAGATGGCTACACCTTC

clone size: -
V gene: TRBV11-3
J gene: TRBJ2-7
D gene: -
CDR3 protein: CTSSLSQGSYEQYF
CDR3 DNA: TGTACCAGCAGCTTATCCCAGGGAAGCTACGAGCAGTACTTC

clone size: -
V gene: TRBV28
J gene: TRBJ2-5
D gene: -
CDR3 protein: CASSLFLGRAEQETQYF
CDR3 DNA: TGTGCCAGCAGTTTATTCCTTGGCAGGGCGGAACAAGAGACCCAGTACTTC

clone size: once
V gene: TRBV6-2/TRBV6-3
J gene: TRBJ1-4
D gene: TRBD1
CDR3 protein: CASSDPPGQGGENEKLFF
CDR3 DNA: TGTGCCAGCAGTGACCCTCCGGGACAGGGGGGTGAAAATGAAAAACTGTTTTTT

clone size: -
V gene: TRBV6-2/TRBV6-3
J gene: TRBJ1-1
D gene: TRBD1
CDR3 protein: CASSYSDRGGGTEAFF
CDR3 DNA: TGTGCCAGCAGTTACAGTGACAGGGGTGGTGGCACTGAAGCTTTCTTT

clone size: -
V gene: TRBV7-9
J gene: TRBJ2-1
D gene: TRBD1
CDR3 protein: CASSLGGQGAAYNEQFF
CDR3 DNA: TGTGCCAGCAGCTTAGGGGGACAGGGGGCAGCGTACAATGAGCAGTTCTTC

clone size: -
V gene: TRBV2
J gene: TRBJ2-7
D gene: -
CDR3 protein: CASSPRQGGFYEQYF
CDR3 DNA: TGTGCCAGCAGTCCAAGACAGGGAGGGTTCTACGAGCAGTACTTC

clone size: -
V gene: TRBV5-1
J gene: TRBJ2-7
D gene: -
CDR3 protein: CASTERLSSYEQYF
CDR3 DNA: TGCGCCAGCACGGAGCGGTTGAGCTCCTACGAGCAGTACTTC

clone size: -
V gene: TRBV7-9
J gene: TRBJ1-4
D gene: TRBD1
CDR3 protein: CASSLPTGGTNEKLFF
CDR3 DNA: TGTGCCAGCAGCTTACCGACAGGGGGAACTAATGAAAAACTGTTTTTT

clone size: -
V gene: TRBV28
J gene: TRBJ1-1
D gene: -
CDR3 protein: CASSLHDRPEAFF
CDR3 DNA: TGTGCCAGCAGTCTCCACGACAGGCCTGAAGCTTTCTTT

clone size: -
V gene: TRBV28
J gene: TRBJ2-7
D gene: TRBD2
CDR3 protein: CASSFGVLAGAYEQYF
CDR3 DNA: TGTGCCAGCAGCTTCGGGGTACTAGCGGGGGCGTACGAGCAGTACTTC

clone size: -
V gene: TRBV6-5
J gene: TRBJ2-5
D gene: -
CDR3 protein: CATARNSLQETQYF
CDR3 DNA: TGTGCCACCGCCCGAAACAGCCTCCAAGAGACCCAGTACTTC

clone size: once
V gene: TRBV6-5
J gene: TRBJ1-5
D gene: TRBD1
CDR3 protein: CASSRGTENQPQHF
CDR3 DNA: TGTGCCAGCAGTCGAGGGACAGAGAATCAGCCCCAGCATTTT